This TCR beta chain was found in a study of shared clonotypes between healthy human individuals. Findings and limits, study-wide: Memory subsets generally showed lower estimated richness than naive subsets.

With regard to this clone: Its antigen is unidentified.

Methods used by the authors: Without quality scores, immunoSEQ junctional reads could not be filtered like full-length reads. TCRdb keeps only in-frame clones here, not all; method: immunoSEQ multiplex PCR. V and J calls and clone size are copied from that table; D and trimming were computed from the DNA. Of some 2,000,000 clones in the sample, roughly 95% are singletons; the top ten hold around 0.13%. Every donor was a Caucasian adult from Nashville, Tennessee. Naive CD45RA+ and memory CD45RA-negative subsets were split from CD4+ cells. The receptor was derived from a young man in good health. Sequencing was carried out using naive CD4+ T cells sorted from blood. Noted subset: CD45RA+ positively selected.

The CDR3 region is CAWSRSGSYEQYF. The CDR3 DNA is TGTGCCTGGAGTAGGTCAGGCTCCTACGAGCAGTACTTC. The chain carries TRBV30 and TRBJ2-7; D is ambiguous. This CDR3 contains 13 residues. V lost 2 bases and J 0 bases, leaving 8 bases between the germline ends. Germline V gene lookup returns CDR1 GTSNPN and CDR2 SVGIG (reference sequence).